This T cell receptor (beta chain) was sequenced during a study of blood T cell repertoires in COVID-19. V was pared by 1 base and J by 8 bases, with 14 bases between. This CDR3 has 15 amino acids. Germline V gives CDR1 SGHTA, CDR2 FQGNSA. Across fewer than 25 US areas, participants ranged in age from about 18 to 90 years. Some clones are missing from TCRdb's copy, which holds only in-frame ones; the method was immunoSEQ multiplex PCR. The sample carries approximately 210,000 clones, 87% recorded once. The V gene is TRBV7-2, the J gene TRBJ1-4; tentatively, D is TRBD1 (5 bases). This clonotype was obtained from a man aged 25 to 40 in a cohort exposed to, infected with or recovered from COVID-19 (not recorded which). The specimen was PBMCs or T cells enriched from blood (not recorded which). The CDR3 DNA reads TGTGCCAGCAGCTTAGTCGGGCAGGGAGGCGAAAAACTGTTTTTT. Protein: CASSLVGQGGEKLFF. The variable domain in full, completed from reference TRBV7-2 and TRBJ1-4, reads GAGVSQSPSNKVTEKGKDVELRCDPISGHTALYWYRQSLGQGLEFLIYFQGNSAPDKSGLPSDRFSAERTGGSVSTLTIQRTQQEDSAVYLCASSLVGQGGEKLFFGSGTQLSVL.